The rows below give T cell receptor beta chains drawn from one sample of a study of blood T cell repertoires in COVID-19. Clones were sequenced by immunoSEQ multiplex PCR, and TCRdb holds only the in-frame ones, with some missing. The sample gives roughly 700,000 clones, about 87% of which show up once; under 0.3% is in the top ten. Sequenced: peripheral blood. These receptors all come from a woman in her late teens or twenties with acute or convalescent COVID-19. The CDR3 runs from the conserved cysteine through the conserved F or W. A D gene is named only where the DNA matches it firmly. Rows give clone size only sometimes, using once, few, many, or a class for an expanded clone.

V	D	size	J	CDR3	DNA
TRBV5-1	-	-	TRBJ1-1	CASSLEAYRNTEAFF	TGCGCCAGCAGCTTGGAAGCATATAGGAACACTGAAGCTTTCTTT
TRBV24-1	-	-	TRBJ1-1	CATRGTSGTEAFF	TGTGCCACCAGGGGGACATCCGGCACTGAAGCTTTCTTT
TRBV15	-	-	TRBJ2-1	CATGAGPGADNEQFF	TGTGCCACCGGCGCCGGGCCAGGGGCTGACAATGAGCAGTTCTTC
TRBV4-3	TRBD1	-	TRBJ1-1	CASSQDQGGGTEAFF	TGCGCCAGCAGCCAAGATCAGGGGGGAGGCACTGAAGCTTTCTTT
TRBV3-1/TRBV3-2	TRBD2	-	TRBJ2-5	CASSPVSGARGTQYF	TGTGCCAGCAGCCCCGTCAGCGGGGCCCGCGGGACCCAGTACTTC
TRBV14	-	-	TRBJ2-3	CASSRVGGRTDTQYF	TGTGCCAGCAGCCGGGTGGGGGGACGCACAGATACGCAGTATTTT
TRBV3-1/TRBV3-2	-	-	TRBJ1-5	CASSQDGQPQHF	TGTGCCAGCAGCCAAGACGGTCAGCCCCAGCATTTT
TRBV2	TRBD2	-	TRBJ2-3	CASSESGEGFITDTQYF	TGTGCCAGCAGTGAATCTGGGGAGGGTTTCATCACAGATACGCAGTATTTT
TRBV2	-	-	TRBJ1-6	CASSEASGVNSPLHF	TGTGCCAGCAGTGAAGCATCCGGGGTTAATTCACCCCTCCACTTT
TRBV28	TRBD1	few	TRBJ1-2	CASSQGTVNYGYTF	TGTGCCAGCAGTCAGGGGACAGTGAACTATGGCTACACCTTC
TRBV23-1	TRBD1	-	TRBJ2-3	CASSRVPRDSSSTDTQYF	TGCGCCAGCAGTCGCGTCCCTCGGGACAGCTCTAGCACAGATACGCAGTATTTT
TRBV29-1	TRBD1	-	TRBJ1-4	CSVHVRTGRLEKLFF	TGCAGCGTTCACGTACGGACAGGGCGTTTGGAAAAACTGTTTTTT
TRBV9	-	-	TRBJ1-2	CASSVSDEAWGYTF	TGTGCCAGCAGCGTATCAGACGAGGCGTGGGGCTACACCTTC
TRBV4-1	-	-	TRBJ1-2	CASSRGDSNYGYTF	TGCGCCAGCAGCCGCGGGGACTCTAACTATGGCTACACCTTC
TRBV19	TRBD1	-	TRBJ1-2	CASSMGGTGSYGYTF	TGTGCCAGTAGTATGGGTGGGACAGGGTCCTATGGCTACACCTTC